This T cell receptor (beta chain) originates from a study of T cell changes during pregnancy in multiple sclerosis. TCRdb keeps only in-frame clones here, not all; method: immunoSEQ multiplex PCR. The sample consists of 40,000 to 60,000 clones, approximately 94% of them appearing once. CDR1 is SGHNT, CDR2 YENEEA, per germline. This CDR3 region has 12 residues. Trimming removed 3 bases at V and 4 bases at J, with 6 bases between. The specimen comprised CD8+ T cells from peripheral blood mononuclear cells, sampled before pregnancy. V gene TRBV11-3 combines with J gene TRBJ1-2, with D tentatively TRBD1 (5 bases). The clonotype originates from a female donor with multiple sclerosis, enrolled in a pregnancy study. The CDR3 DNA sequence: TGTGCCAGCAGCTTGACAGTCTATGGCTACACCTTC. It yields the protein CASSLTVYGYTF.